This TCR beta chain emerged from a study of cytomegalovirus exposure and HLA in healthy donors. About the research overall: Of all 400 or so donors who were genotyped, roughly 85% belonged to the Caucasian-associated ancestry cluster.

Germline-derived CDR1 and CDR2 are SGHDT and YYEEEE. The CDR3 is made up of 15 amino acids. J gave up 5 bases and V 1 base, and 6 bases lay outside the gene matches. The study ran its PCR with 60 Vbeta and 13 Jbeta primers. The assay was immunoSEQ multiplex PCR, and TCRdb's table has in-frame clones only and misses some. The profile shows roughly 180,000 clones, about 82% of them singletons. Donors showed nominal health when sampled, although they likely had unrecorded immune exposures. The sample comprised PBMCs. This TCR was sampled from a woman aged 18 to 35 in good health and CMV-seronegative. The rearrangement links TRBV5-6 to TRBJ2-1; 7 bases align to TRBD2. Here the CDR3 reads CASSLRLAANNEQFF. The CDR3 DNA reads as TGTGCCAGCAGCTTGCGGCTAGCGGCAAACAATGAGCAGTTCTTC.